These 32 T cell receptor beta chains were all obtained from the same sample, sequenced in a study of T-cell memory formation after mild COVID-19. TCRdb re-called the 5' RACE reads through MiXCR, storing one row per CDR3 protein. The profile shows 220,000 or so distinct CDR3 sequences, 9.5% to 10% of them singletons. Input material: PBMCs or a T cell subset sorted from them (not recorded which). The receptors derive from a man aged 18 to 35 who had mild COVID-19 (a few samples of this study predate the infection). Cell type and time point are not known.

The chain uses TRBV5-1 and TRBJ1-5; 7 nucleotides line up with TRBD1. The V segment lost 3 bases and the J segment 5 bases; nucleotides outside the gene matches: 11. Germline CDR1 reads SGHRS; CDR2 reads YFSETQ. The CDR3 runs 16 residues. The chain's CDR3 is CASSSHPDRMYQPQHF. CDR3 sequence (DNA): TGCGCCAGCAGCTCCCACCCGGACAGGATGTATCAGCCCCAGCATTTT.

This clonotype has at least ten counts. This chain links TRBV4-1 with TRBJ2-3, with 15 bases that match TRBD2. Germline V gene data show CDR1 as MGHRA and CDR2 as YSYEKL. The junction had 9 bases not matched to a gene; V was cut back by 3 bases and J by 5 bases. The CDR3 has 18 amino acids. The CDR3 reads CASSQRTSGGVRGDTQYF. The CDR3 DNA reads TGCGCCAGCAGCCAGAGGACTAGCGGGGGGGTTCGAGGAGATACGCAGTATTTT.

The chain couples TRBV19 to TRBJ2-1, with TRBD2 matching 10 bases. This CDR3 is built from 17 residues. V lost 3 bases to trimming and J lost 9 bases; unmatched junction nucleotides: 14. The germline V gene encodes CDR1 LNHDA and CDR2 SQIVND (reference sequence). CDR3 sequence reads: CASSIYYGAGGPGEQFF. The CDR3 DNA reads TGTGCCAGTAGTATCTATTACGGAGCGGGGGGGCCAGGTGAGCAGTTCTTC.

The chain has TRBV2 and TRBJ1-5; no clear D. Germline V gene sequence: CDR1 SNHLY, CDR2 FYNNEI. The CDR3 loop spans 15 amino acids. V shed 4 bases and J shed 6 bases, with 16 bases lying between them. The CDR3 sequence: CASSAGSGDGQPQHF. The CDR3 DNA reads TGTGCCAGCAGTGCGGGGTCAGGAGATGGTCAGCCCCAGCATTTT.

In this sample, this clonotype turned up many times. The V gene is TRBV5-1, the J gene TRBJ2-3, with TRBD2 matching 9 bases. Germline V gene lookup returns CDR1 SGHRS and CDR2 YFSETQ. CDR3 length equals 14 residues. After removal of 7 bases from V and 2 bases from J, the junction contained 5 bases not matched to a gene. CDR3 coding DNA: TGCGCCAGCGGGGCGGGGGGGCCCACAGATACGCAGTATTTT. It encodes CASGAGGPTDTQYF. Full variable domain (remainder filled in from reference TRBV5-1 and TRBJ2-3): KAGVTQTPRYLIKTRGQQVTLSCSPISGHRSVSWYQQTPGQGLQFLFEYFSETQRNKGNFPGRFSGRQFSNSRSEMNVSTLELGDSALYLCASGAGGPTDTQYFGPGTRLTVL.

J is TRBJ2-1 and V is TRBV7-2; 9 nucleotides match TRBD2. Germline lookup yields CDR1 SGHTA and CDR2 FQGNSA. The CDR3 sequence is 16 residues long. Germline trimming cut 0 bases from V and 3 bases from J; bases unmatched to any gene: 3. Written as DNA, the CDR3 is TGTGCCAGCAGCTTAGCGGGCGGGGGGGACTACAATGAGCAGTTCTTC. Translated, it gives CASSLAGGGDYNEQFF.

This sequence joins TRBV5-5 and TRBJ2-5; maybe TRBD1 (5 bases). Germline CDR1 SGHKS, CDR2 YYEKEE (reference sequence). The V end was cut by 1 base, the J end by 5 bases, with 12 bases between. The CDR3 consists of 14 residues. CDR3 bases: TGTGCCAGCAGCTTGAGGCAGGGCGTCGAGACCCAGTACTTC. It codes for CASSLRQGVETQYF.

This clonotype was seen only a few times. This sequence joins TRBV20-1 and TRBJ2-1; TRBD1 or TRBD2 may be the D gene (5 bases each). V gave up 0 bases and J gave up 5 bases, with 11 bases separating them. Germline lookup yields CDR1 DFQATT and CDR2 SNEGSKA (reference sequence). The CDR3 runs 14 residues. The chain's CDR3 is CSARDPGTHNEQFF. The CDR3 DNA follows: TGCAGTGCTAGAGATCCAGGGACCCACAATGAGCAGTTCTTC.

This clonotype was observed a few times. This chain joins TRBV2 and TRBJ2-1, with D perhaps TRBD2 (6 bases). Germline CDR1 SNHLY, CDR2 FYNNEI. There are 14 residues in the CDR3. V was cut by 5 bases and J by 1 base, with 9 bases left in between. The CDR3 loop reads CASSRLASYNEQFF. The DNA of the CDR3 is TGTGCCAGCAGTCGGCTAGCGTCCTACAATGAGCAGTTCTTC.

This clonotype has only a few counts. The chain has TRBV7-9 and TRBJ1-2, with 10 bases aligning to TRBD1. From germline, CDR1 is SEHNR and CDR2 FQNEAQ (reference sequence). The junction had 35 bases not matched to a gene; V was cut back by 5 bases and J by 8 bases. The CDR3 is made up of 23 amino acids. The CDR3 nucleotides are TGTGCCAGCAGCCCTGGACAGGGGCGCTTTGGGCAGGGGGACAGGGGCGCTTTGGGCGGCTACACCTTC. Translated, it gives CASSPGQGRFGQGDRGALGGYTF.

This clonotype was detected a few times. The J gene is TRBJ2-1, the V gene TRBV2; perhaps TRBD2 as D (5 bases). Deletions cut 2 bases from V and 0 bases from J, with 8 bases between. Germline CDR1 is SNHLY and CDR2 is FYNNEI. The CDR3 loop spans 15 amino acids. The CDR3 nucleotides read TGTGCCAGCAGTGAAACTAGTTCCTCCTACAATGAGCAGTTCTTC. Its protein is CASSETSSSYNEQFF.

Ten or more counts support this clonotype. V is TRBV4-3 and J is TRBJ2-5, with no clear D. V lost 1 base and J lost 0, with 6 bases in between. Germline V gene sequence: CDR1 LGHNA, CDR2 YSLEER. There are 14 residues in the CDR3. Written as DNA, the CDR3 is TGCGCCAGCAGCCAAGGTACCTACCAAGAGACCCAGTACTTC. Its translation: CASSQGTYQETQYF.

The chain recombines TRBV4-3 with TRBJ2-2; D is perhaps TRBD1 (5 bases). The CDR3 spans 17 residues. V was cut by 2 bases and J by 0 bases, with 13 bases left in between. From germline, CDR1 is LGHNA and CDR2 YSLEER. DNA of the CDR3: TGCGCCAGCAGCCAATTAGCCCCGACAGCGAACACCGGGGAGCTGTTTTTT. Residues: CASSQLAPTANTGELFF.

The chain employs TRBV7-2 and TRBJ1-2; D gene ambiguous. CDR1 is SGHTA and CDR2 is FQGNSA in the germline V gene. V was clipped by 5 bases and J by 8 bases, with 9 bases between them. CDR3 length: 11 amino acids. CDR3 nucleotides: TGTGCCAGCAGCGAAGCCATCGGCTACACCTTC. Residues: CASSEAIGYTF.

This clonotype was observed at least ten times. The chain has TRBV6-5 and TRBJ2-7, with 9 bases aligning to TRBD1. Per germline, CDR1 MNHEY and CDR2 SVGAGI. V lost 2 bases and J lost 0; bases outside the gene matches: 2. The CDR3 is 15 amino acids. This chain's CDR3 is CASSYGTGSSYEQYV. The CDR3, as DNA: TGTGCCAGCAGTTACGGGACAGGGAGCTCCTACGAGCAGTACGTC.

This clonotype was observed a handful of times. The CDR3 DNA follows: TGTGCCAGCACGACAGGGAACGGGTACGAGCAGTACTTC. Protein: CASTTGNGYEQYF. J is TRBJ2-7 and V is TRBV6-2 or TRBV6-3; 7 positions match TRBD1. The length of the CDR3 is 13 residues. V lost 7 bases to trimming and J lost 4 bases; unmatched junction nucleotides: 7. Germline V gives CDR1 MNHEY, CDR2 SVGEGT.

Ten or more counts support this clonotype. This sequence joins TRBV7-2 and TRBJ1-2; D is undetermined. V lost 5 bases and J 1 base, leaving 20 bases between the germline ends. The CDR3 consists of 17 residues. Germline V gives CDR1 SGHTA, CDR2 FQGNSA. The DNA for the CDR3 is TGTGCCAGCAGCCGCGACACGACCGCGAATTTTAACTATGGCTACACCTTC. It is translated as CASSRDTTANFNYGYTF.

This rearrangement joins TRBV2 to TRBJ2-1; possibly TRBD1 for D (6 bases). V was pared by 6 bases and J by 3 bases, with 12 bases between. The CDR3 covers 14 residues. Germline assignment: CDR1 SNHLY and CDR2 FYNNEI. Written as DNA, the CDR3 is TGTGCCAGCAGGGCCCCGGACAGCTACAATGAGCAGTTCTTC. Translated: CASRAPDSYNEQFF.

Here the CDR3 DNA reads TGTGGAGTGGGCGGGCGCGGAGATACGCAGTATTTT. Amino acid sequence: CGVGGRGDTQYF. The chain uses TRBV7-2 and TRBJ2-3; maybe TRBD2 (5 bases). CDR1 is SGHTA and CDR2 is FQGNSA in the germline V gene. This CDR3 is 12 amino acids long.

The J gene is TRBJ2-5, the V gene TRBV7-9, with D perhaps assigned TRBD1 or TRBD2 (5 bases each). The ends were cut back, 8 bases at V and 5 bases at J, with 12 bases in the middle. The CDR3 runs to 12 residues. Germline assignment: CDR1 SEHNR and CDR2 FQNEAQ (reference sequence). The CDR3, as DNA: TGTGCCAGCCGCGAGGGGTGGGAGACCCAGTACTTC. It encodes CASREGWETQYF.

This clonotype was observed a handful of times. The chain couples TRBV4-1 to TRBJ1-1; tentatively, D is TRBD1 (5 bases). The germline V gene encodes CDR1 MGHRA and CDR2 YSYEKL. The CDR3 is 14 residues long. Deletions cut 4 bases from V and 3 bases from J, with 12 bases between. The CDR3 DNA reads as TGCGCCAGCAGCCGAGGGACGGCGGACACTGAAGCTTTCTTT. Encoded protein: CASSRGTADTEAFF.

In its sample, this clonotype was seen many times. This chain joins TRBV5-6 and TRBJ2-7; D is possibly TRBD2 (6 bases). Trimming took 3 bases from V and 1 from J, leaving 17 bases between them. The CDR3 length is 16 residues. The germline gives CDR1 SGHDT, CDR2 YYEEEE. CDR3 nucleotides: TGTGCCAGCAGCTCATGGAGGGCAGGGAATTCCTACGAGCAGTACTTC. It codes for CASSSWRAGNSYEQYF.

This clonotype was found a few times. The chain joins TRBV19 to TRBJ1-5; 7 positions agree with TRBD1. CDR1 and CDR2 (germline): LNHDA, SQIVND (reference sequence). The V segment lost 8 bases and the J segment 0 bases; nucleotides outside the gene matches: 7. The length of the CDR3 is 15 residues. CDR3 sequence reads: CASSQGKGSNQPQHF. The CDR3 DNA reads TGTGCCAGTTCACAGGGGAAAGGTAGCAATCAGCCCCAGCATTTT.

This clonotype turned up a few times. The rearrangement uses TRBV2 and TRBJ2-5; D perhaps matches TRBD1 (5 bases). The CDR3 runs to 13 residues. The V and J ends lost 7 bases and 1 base respectively, with 10 bases between them. Germline lookup yields CDR1 SNHLY and CDR2 FYNNEI. The DNA for the CDR3 is TGTGCCAGCACCTCAGGGATCCAAGAGACCCAGTACTTC. It is translated as CASTSGIQETQYF.

This clonotype was detected a few times. The chain is built from TRBV6-5 and TRBJ2-3, with a possible D match to TRBD1 (6 bases). The CDR3 sequence is 15 residues long. Germline CDR1 is MNHEY and CDR2 is SVGAGI. V was cut by 5 bases and J by 0 bases, with 12 bases left in between. The CDR3 nucleotides are TGTGCCAGCAGTCCACAGGGCTTCAGCACAGATACGCAGTATTTT. As protein: CASSPQGFSTDTQYF.

This clonotype was seen more than once but under ten times. J is TRBJ1-1 and V is TRBV20-1; D call uncertain. V was pared by 5 bases and J by 1 base, with 11 bases between. The CDR3 totals 13 residues. The germline gives CDR1 DFQATT, CDR2 SNEGSKA (reference sequence). In DNA, the CDR3 is TGCAGTGCTGTCTCCGTTTCGAACACTGAAGCTTTCTTT. It yields the protein CSAVSVSNTEAFF.

This clonotype was counted only a few times. V usage is TRBV5-1 and J usage is TRBJ1-1; tentative D call: TRBD1 (6 bases). V was trimmed by 4 bases and J by 6 bases, leaving 13 bases between them. Per germline, CDR1 SGHRS and CDR2 YFSETQ. This CDR3 contains 13 residues. This CDR3 reads CASSRRDIAEAFF. The CDR3, as DNA: TGCGCCAGCAGCCGCAGGGACATAGCTGAAGCTTTCTTT.

The chain joins TRBV5-1 to TRBJ2-3; D is undetermined. This CDR3 has 15 residues. V lost 4 bases, J lost 4 bases, and 16 bases lay in between. Looked up from germline, CDR1 is SGHRS and CDR2 is YFSETQ. The DNA of the CDR3 is TGCGCCAGCAGCCTCTCGTGGAAAGGGTCAGATACGCAGTATTTT. Translated, it gives CASSLSWKGSDTQYF.

A few counts support this clonotype. The chain employs TRBV20-1 and TRBJ1-1; TRBD1 might be the D (5 bases). The V end was cut by 3 bases, the J end by 1 base, with 12 bases between. This CDR3 has 14 amino acids. CDR1 is DFQATT, CDR2 SNEGSKA, per germline (reference sequence). The CDR3 DNA sequence: TGCAGTGCTAGCCCAGGGTGGGCGAACACTGAAGCTTTCTTT. Encoded protein: CSASPGWANTEAFF.

V and J are TRBV7-2 and TRBJ2-2; 9 bases line up with TRBD1. With V trimmed by 3 bases and J by 3 bases, 2 bases remained unmatched. Per germline, CDR1 SGHTA and CDR2 FQGNSA. The CDR3 is 15 residues long. CDR3 in DNA: TGTGCCAGCAGCTTTGGGACAGGGTACACCGGGGAGCTGTTTTTT. Protein: CASSFGTGYTGELFF.

This clonotype was counted a few times. The rearrangement joins TRBV7-9 to TRBJ1-6; D is undetermined. The CDR3 runs to 14 residues. Germline V gene sequence: CDR1 SEHNR, CDR2 FQNEAQ (reference sequence). Between the trimmed V and J ends, which lost 1 base and 9 bases, there was a span of 10 bases. CDR3 sequence reads: CASSLEPLSSPLHF. CDR3 DNA: TGTGCCAGCAGCTTAGAGCCGCTGAGTTCACCCCTCCACTTT.

The V and J genes are TRBV6-6 and TRBJ2-3, with unresolved D. The germline V gene has CDR1 MNHNY and CDR2 SVGAGI (reference sequence). V lost 8 bases to trimming and J lost 2 bases, with 8 bases between them. This CDR3 region has 12 residues. In DNA, the CDR3 is TGTGCCAGCGGAGACACCACAGATACGCAGTATTTT. It is translated as CASGDTTDTQYF.